The clone carrying this TCR beta chain was counted many times. The antigen is not known. The authors' processing: The authors used CDR3 differences across clinicopathological groups to build a distant-metastasis classifier for papillary thyroid cancer. TCRdb redid the clone calls on the PCR reads using MiXCR. Clone size and V and J calls follow TCRdb, not the original study. This table has roughly 40,000 clones, about 12% appearing once. V was pared by 1 base and J by 3 bases, with 6 bases between. The germline gives CDR1 SGDLS, CDR2 YYNGEE. The CDR3 runs to 13 residues. These data are taken from a study of metastatic and nonmetastatic thyroid tumors. Looking at the study overall: Repertoires were compared across blood and tumor or nodule tissue from malignant and benign thyroid patients.

All patients reached thyroid surgery having received no treatment beforehand. Study results and limitations: The reported finding was significantly higher TCR beta diversity in malignant thyroid tumors relative to benign nodules, in blood and tumor.

Specimen: blood. The V call is TRBV9, the J call TRBJ2-3; a weak D match, TRBD1 (5 bases). The TCR comes from a male donor with papillary thyroid cancer or a benign thyroid nodule (not recorded which). Some clones in this sample may be carry-over from other donors' samples. In DNA form, the CDR3 reads TGTGCCAGCAGCGTACAGGGAACAGATACGCAGTATTTT. This translates into CASSVQGTDTQYF. The variable domain in full, with the rest retrieved from reference TRBV9 and TRBJ2-3, is DSGVTQTPKHLITATGQRVTLRCSPRSGDLSVYWYQQSLDQGLQFLIQYYNGEERAKGNILERFSAQQFPDLHSELNLSSLELGDSALYFCASSVQGTDTQYFGPGTRLTVL.